This entry lists 27 T cell receptor beta chains sequenced from one sample in a study of neurological immune-mediated disorders. TCRdb re-called the 5' RACE reads with MiXCR, one entry per CDR3 protein. In the table there are tens of thousands of distinct CDR3 sequences, about 4.4% of which are singletons. The sequenced material came from CD4+ T cells from blood. The receptors come from a young man in good health.

The chain recombines TRBV5-5 with TRBJ1-5; D is ambiguous. Germline V gene lookup returns CDR1 SGHKS and CDR2 YYEKEE (reference sequence). Trimming took 3 bases from V and 7 from J, leaving 11 bases between them. The CDR3 is made up of 13 amino acids. The CDR3 sequence is CASSSLLGQPQHF. The CDR3 bases are TGTGCCAGCAGCTCACTTTTGGGACAGCCCCAGCATTTT.

This clonotype was detected ten times or more. The chain recombines TRBV5-1 with TRBJ1-1; D is unresolved. V lost 4 bases, J lost 2 bases, and 9 bases lay in between. The germline V gene has CDR1 SGHRS and CDR2 YFSETQ. CDR3 length: 13 amino acids. The DNA for the CDR3 is TGCGCCAGCAGCCGTGATACTAACACTGAAGCTTTCTTT. Translation: CASSRDTNTEAFF.

This chain links TRBV6-1 with TRBJ1-3; D is possibly TRBD1 (5 bases). The CDR3 sequence is 14 residues long. V lost 7 bases and J lost 4, with 14 bases in between. The germline V gene has CDR1 MNHNS and CDR2 SASEGT. Here the CDR3 reads CASTTNWGGNTIYF. The CDR3 nucleotides are TGTGCCAGCACGACGAACTGGGGGGGAAACACCATATATTTT.

This clonotype was counted many times. This chain connects TRBV7-2 to TRBJ1-5; D is unresolved. V lost 5 bases to trimming and J lost 7 bases, with 18 bases between them. The CDR3 is 15 amino acids. The V gene's germline CDR1 is SGHTA and CDR2 FQGNSA. The CDR3, as DNA: TGTGCCAGCAGCCCGCCGGACTGGTCCGGACAGCCCCAGCATTTT. As protein: CASSPPDWSGQPQHF. Based on the CDR3 plus reference TRBV7-2 and TRBJ1-5, the full variable domain is GAGVSQSPSNKVTEKGKDVELRCDPISGHTALYWYRQSLGQGLEFLIYFQGNSAPDKSGLPSDRFSAERTGGSVSTLTIQRTQQEDSAVYLCASSPPDWSGQPQHFGDGTRLSIL.

This clonotype appeared many times. The chain couples TRBV15 to TRBJ1-1; D remains unclear. This CDR3 region has 14 residues. The V gene's germline CDR1 is LNHNV and CDR2 YYDKDF (reference sequence). V lost 0 bases and J 6 bases, leaving 11 bases between the germline ends. CDR3 coding DNA: TGTGCCACCAGCAGAGATGCGGGGAGCTCTGAAGCTTTCTTT. This codes for CATSRDAGSSEAFF. The full variable domain, rest sourced from reference TRBV15 and TRBJ1-1, is DAMVIQNPRYQVTQFGKPVTLSCSQTLNHNVMYWYQQKSSQAPKLLFHYYDKDFNNEADTPDNFQSRRPNTSFCFLDIRSPGLGDTAMYLCATSRDAGSSEAFFGQGTRLTVV.

Ten or more counts support this clonotype. This chain links TRBV27 with TRBJ2-1; TRBD1 might be the D (5 bases). This CDR3 comprises 12 residues. The ends were cut back, 6 bases at V and 8 bases at J, with 11 bases in the middle. The germline V gene has CDR1 MNHEY and CDR2 SMNVEV (reference sequence). The CDR3 bases are TGTGCCAGCAGAGGGTGGGGCCATGAGCAGTTCTTC. The encoded protein is CASRGWGHEQFF.

The sample holds many counts of this clonotype. The gene calls are TRBV3-1 and TRBJ1-6; D gene unclear. Per germline, CDR1 LGHDT and CDR2 YNNKEL (reference sequence). The CDR3 is 15 residues long. Deletions cut 6 bases from V and 9 bases from J, with 18 bases between. As DNA, the CDR3 is TGTGCCAGCAGTACCGAGTCCGCGCTCGGTTCACCCCTCCACTTT. This codes for CASSTESALGSPLHF.

This clonotype was seen many times. This chain connects TRBV7-2 to TRBJ1-2; D is unclear. Trimming removed 1 base from V and 2 bases from J, with 8 bases in between. The V gene's germline CDR1 is SGHTA and CDR2 FQGNSA. The CDR3 loop spans 14 amino acids. The CDR3 sequence is CASSLDYGNYGYTF. CDR3 nucleotides: TGTGCCAGCAGCTTAGATTACGGGAACTATGGCTACACCTTC.

In its sample, this clonotype was seen many times. This chain joins TRBV5-1 and TRBJ1-2; 7 nucleotides match TRBD1. V lost 4 bases, J lost 7 bases, and 10 bases stayed unmatched. The CDR3 length is 14 residues. The germline gives CDR1 SGHRS, CDR2 YFSETQ. In DNA, the CDR3 is TGCGCCAGCAGCGTGGGGGGGACAGATGGTGGCTACACCTTC. Translation: CASSVGGTDGGYTF.

This clonotype has at least ten counts. The genes are TRBV5-5 and TRBJ1-1; D remains unclear. CDR3 length equals 13 residues. Germline V gene lookup returns CDR1 SGHKS and CDR2 YYEKEE (reference sequence). Trimming left V 2 bases short and J 3 bases short, with 8 bases between. In DNA, the CDR3 is TGTGCCAGCAGCTTCACCCCAGACACTGAAGCTTTCTTT. Its protein product is CASSFTPDTEAFF.

The chain links TRBV7-2 to TRBJ2-7, with TRBD1 matching 7 bases. CDR1 and CDR2 from the germline V gene are SGHTA and FQGNSA. CDR3 length: 16 residues. The junction had 13 bases not matched to a gene; V was cut back by 6 bases and J by 2 bases. The CDR3 DNA follows: TGTGCCAGCAGTCACCTGAGGGGGCAGGGAGCCTACGAGCAGTACTTC. Protein sequence: CASSHLRGQGAYEQYF.

This clonotype was found many times. DNA for the CDR3: TGTGCCAGCAGTGGGGACCGACTGAACACCGGGGAGCTGTTTTTT. Translating it yields CASSGDRLNTGELFF. The V and J genes are TRBV6-2 or TRBV6-3 and TRBJ2-2, with D perhaps assigned TRBD1 or TRBD2 (5 bases each). CDR1 is MNHEY, CDR2 SVGEGT, per germline. Trimming removed 5 bases at V and 1 base at J, with 11 bases between. The CDR3 has 15 amino acids.

In its sample, this clonotype was seen a few times. The chain has TRBV6-6 and TRBJ2-1, with 11 bases identical to TRBD1. The germline V gene has CDR1 MNHNY and CDR2 SVGAGI (reference sequence). Trimming took 6 bases from V and 5 from J; bases not matched to a gene: 6. The CDR3 runs to 15 residues. The CDR3 sequence is CASSTPDRGHNEQFF. The CDR3 coding sequence is TGTGCCAGCAGCACCCCGGACAGGGGGCACAATGAGCAGTTCTTC.

In this sample, this clonotype turned up many times. The CDR3 DNA is TGTGCCAGCTCTAACCTCAACGTGTATGAGCAGTTCTTC. Amino acid sequence: CASSNLNVYEQFF. The genes are TRBV6-5 and TRBJ2-1; unclear D gene. V was cut by 8 bases and J by 8 bases, with 16 bases left in between. CDR3 size: 13 residues. CDR1 and CDR2 (germline): MNHEY, SVGAGI.

This clonotype was recorded at least ten times. The chain joins TRBV20-1 to TRBJ1-1; a weak D match, TRBD1 (6 bases). Trimming took 5 bases from V and 1 from J, leaving 11 bases between them. CDR1 is DFQATT and CDR2 is SNEGSKA in the germline V gene (reference sequence). The CDR3 covers 13 residues. The CDR3 coding sequence is TGCAGTGCTGGCCAACAGGGGAACACTGAAGCTTTCTTT. The encoded protein is CSAGQQGNTEAFF.

This clonotype was picked up many times. J is TRBJ1-1 and V is TRBV20-1, with D perhaps TRBD1 (5 bases). The V end lost 0 bases, the J end lost 1 base, and 21 bases lay between the germline ends. The CDR3 runs to 18 residues. CDR1 is DFQATT and CDR2 is SNEGSKA in the germline V gene (reference sequence). CDR3 protein: CSARDLEDGGDWNTEAFF. For the CDR3, the DNA is TGCAGTGCTAGAGACCTAGAAGACGGTGGGGACTGGAACACTGAAGCTTTCTTT.

This clonotype occurred many times. The V call is TRBV20-1, the J call TRBJ1-2, with 8 bases fitting TRBD1. Losses at the gene ends were 3 bases for V and 6 bases for J; bases not matched to a gene: 3. This CDR3 spans 12 amino acids. Per the germline V gene, CDR1 is DFQATT and CDR2 is SNEGSKA (reference sequence). The CDR3 region has the DNA TGCAGTGCTAGCTTGACAGGGGATGGCTACACCTTC. Translation gives CSASLTGDGYTF.

This clonotype was seen repeatedly, ten times or more. The chain carries TRBV3-1 and TRBJ2-5; the D gene is possibly TRBD1 (5 bases). The CDR3 has 12 amino acids. V dropped 3 bases and J dropped 5 bases, with 7 bases sitting between them. From germline, CDR1 is LGHDT and CDR2 YNNKEL (reference sequence). The CDR3: CASSQSGETQYF. The CDR3 nucleotides are TGTGCCAGCAGCCAGTCAGGGGAGACCCAGTACTTC.

This clonotype was seen many times. This chain connects TRBV12-3 or TRBV12-4 to TRBJ1-2; no reliable D call. V lost 0 bases and J lost 8, with 13 bases in between. The CDR3 loop spans 14 amino acids. CDR3 amino acids: CASSLAGPFLGYTF. The CDR3, as DNA: TGTGCCAGCAGTTTAGCGGGCCCGTTCTTAGGCTACACCTTC.

This clonotype was found many times. This chain uses TRBV7-2 with TRBJ1-2; D not resolved. Per the germline V gene, CDR1 is SGHTA and CDR2 is FQGNSA. Trimming removed 5 bases at V and 10 bases at J, with 23 bases between. The CDR3 has 15 residues. The CDR3 coding sequence is TGTGCCAGCAGCCCAGTTATTGTAACATACGAGGACTACACCTTC. This encodes CASSPVIVTYEDYTF.

This clonotype was counted many times. The rearrangement joins TRBV7-2 to TRBJ2-3, with D perhaps assigned TRBD1 or TRBD2 (6 bases each). V gave up 5 bases and J gave up 0 bases, with 9 bases separating them. CDR1 and CDR2 (germline): SGHTA, FQGNSA. This CDR3 comprises 14 residues. CDR3 bases: TGTGCCAGCAGCACCGGGGGCAGCACAGATACGCAGTATTTT. Amino acid sequence: CASSTGGSTDTQYF.

This clonotype was counted ten times or more. The rearrangement links TRBV5-1 to TRBJ1-3; D is ambiguous. Looked up from germline, CDR1 is SGHRS and CDR2 is YFSETQ. V was pared by 4 bases and J by 1 base, with 15 bases between. The CDR3 runs to 16 residues. The CDR3 DNA follows: TGCGCCAGCAGCCCGGCCATACGGAGTTCTGGAAACACCATATATTTT. It is translated as CASSPAIRSSGNTIYF.

This clonotype showed up many times. J is TRBJ2-7 and V is TRBV12-3 or TRBV12-4; 8 nucleotides line up with TRBD1. The CDR3 length is 14 residues. With 2 bases clipped from V and 5 bases from J, the junction kept 5 bases outside the gene matches. CDR3 nucleotide sequence: TGTGCCAGCAGTTTAACATCAGGGGGCGACGAGCAGTACTTC. Translation: CASSLTSGGDEQYF.

The sample holds many counts of this clonotype. The chain combines TRBV29-1 with TRBJ2-3; D is tentatively TRBD1 or TRBD2 (5 bases each). The CDR3 consists of 14 residues. Germline assignment: CDR1 SQVTM and CDR2 ANQGSEA. V lost 8 bases to trimming and J lost 0 bases, with 15 bases between them. CDR3 bases: TGCAGCCTTGCCCAGGGACCAAGCACAGATACGCAGTATTTT. Translated: CSLAQGPSTDTQYF.

This clonotype showed up many times. This chain joins TRBV7-9 and TRBJ2-7; D tentatively reads TRBD1 or TRBD2 (6 bases each). The V and J ends lost 5 bases and 0 bases respectively, with 17 bases between them. The CDR3 loop spans 16 amino acids. The germline V gene has CDR1 SEHNR and CDR2 FQNEAQ (reference sequence). CDR3 DNA: TGTGCCAGCAGCAAATGGAGGGGGACACGCTCCTACGAGCAGTACTTC. Protein product: CASSKWRGTRSYEQYF.

This clonotype was detected ten times or more. The chain joins TRBV10-3 to TRBJ2-7; the D call may be TRBD1 or TRBD2 (6 bases each). V was shortened by 4 bases and J by 5 bases, with 18 bases between the two germline ends. This CDR3 is 15 amino acids long. From germline, CDR1 is ENHRY and CDR2 SYGVKD. CDR3 DNA sequence: TGTGCCATCAGTGCGGCGAGGGGGGTTCCCAACGAGCAGTACTTC. Protein product: CAISAARGVPNEQYF.

This clonotype was counted ten times or more. The rearrangement joins TRBV6-6 to TRBJ2-5; no clear D. Germline loops: CDR1 MNHNY, CDR2 SVGAGI (reference sequence). Trimming cost V 0 bases and J 2 bases, with 7 bases left between them. The CDR3 contains 14 residues. CDR3 sequence (DNA): TGTGCCAGCAGTTACTCGGTCAGACAAGAGACCCAGTACTTC. Translated: CASSYSVRQETQYF.